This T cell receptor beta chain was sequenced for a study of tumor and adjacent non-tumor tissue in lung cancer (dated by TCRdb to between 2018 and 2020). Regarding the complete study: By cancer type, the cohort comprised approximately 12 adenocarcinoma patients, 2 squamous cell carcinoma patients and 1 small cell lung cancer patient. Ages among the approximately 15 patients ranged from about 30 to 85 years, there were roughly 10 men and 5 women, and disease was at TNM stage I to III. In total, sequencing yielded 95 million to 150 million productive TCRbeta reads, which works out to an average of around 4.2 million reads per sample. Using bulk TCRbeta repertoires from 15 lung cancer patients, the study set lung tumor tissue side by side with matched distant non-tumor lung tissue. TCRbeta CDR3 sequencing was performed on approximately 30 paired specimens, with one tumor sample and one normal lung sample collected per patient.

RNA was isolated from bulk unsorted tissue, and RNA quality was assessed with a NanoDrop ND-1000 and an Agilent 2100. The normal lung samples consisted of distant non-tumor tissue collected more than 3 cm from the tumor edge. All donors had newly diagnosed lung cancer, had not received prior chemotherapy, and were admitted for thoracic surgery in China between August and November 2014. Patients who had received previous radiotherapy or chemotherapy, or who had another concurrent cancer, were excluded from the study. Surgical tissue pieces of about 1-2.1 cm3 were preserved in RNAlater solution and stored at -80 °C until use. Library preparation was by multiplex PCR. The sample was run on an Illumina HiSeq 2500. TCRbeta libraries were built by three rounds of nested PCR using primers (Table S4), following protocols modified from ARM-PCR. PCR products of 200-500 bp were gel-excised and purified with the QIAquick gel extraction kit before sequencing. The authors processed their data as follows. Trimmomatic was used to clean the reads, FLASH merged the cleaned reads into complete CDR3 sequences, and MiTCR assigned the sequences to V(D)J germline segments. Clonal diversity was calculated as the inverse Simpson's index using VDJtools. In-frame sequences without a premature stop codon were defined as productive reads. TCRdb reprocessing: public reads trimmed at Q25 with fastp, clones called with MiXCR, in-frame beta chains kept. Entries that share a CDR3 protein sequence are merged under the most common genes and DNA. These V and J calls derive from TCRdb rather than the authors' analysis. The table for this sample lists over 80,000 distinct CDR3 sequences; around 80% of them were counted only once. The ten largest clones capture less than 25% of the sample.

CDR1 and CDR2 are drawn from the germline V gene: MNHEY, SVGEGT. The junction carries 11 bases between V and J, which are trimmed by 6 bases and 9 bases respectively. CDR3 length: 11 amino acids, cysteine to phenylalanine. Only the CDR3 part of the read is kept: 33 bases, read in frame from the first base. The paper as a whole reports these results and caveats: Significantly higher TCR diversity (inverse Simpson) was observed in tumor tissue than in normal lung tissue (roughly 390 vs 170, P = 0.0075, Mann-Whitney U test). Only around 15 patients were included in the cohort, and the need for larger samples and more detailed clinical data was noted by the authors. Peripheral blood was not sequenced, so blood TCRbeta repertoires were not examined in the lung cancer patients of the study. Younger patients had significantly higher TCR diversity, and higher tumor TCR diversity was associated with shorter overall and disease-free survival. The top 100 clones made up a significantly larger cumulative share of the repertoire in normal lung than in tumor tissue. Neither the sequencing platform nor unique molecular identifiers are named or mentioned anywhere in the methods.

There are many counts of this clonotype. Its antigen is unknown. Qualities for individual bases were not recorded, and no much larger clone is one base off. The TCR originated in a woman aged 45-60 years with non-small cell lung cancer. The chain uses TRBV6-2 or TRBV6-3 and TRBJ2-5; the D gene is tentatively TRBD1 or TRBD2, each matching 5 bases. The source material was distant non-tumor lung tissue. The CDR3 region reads CASRTLGAQYF. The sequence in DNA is TGTGCCAGCAGAACACTAGGGGCCCAGTACTTC.